Described below is a single T cell receptor beta chain sequence and its context. This entry belongs to a study of blood T cell repertoires in COVID-19. For the study at large: The cDNA or gDNA used as material had been derived from T cells, B-cell-depleted T cells, or PBMCs.

Germline loops: CDR1 GTSNPN, CDR2 SVGIG (reference sequence). The CDR3 is 12 amino acids. V was clipped by 3 bases and J by 6 bases, with 11 bases between them. Some clones are missing from TCRdb's copy, which holds only in-frame ones; the method was immunoSEQ multiplex PCR. The data hold about 180,000 clones, with 65% to 90% observed a single time. This rearrangement joins TRBV30 to TRBJ1-2; a weak D match, TRBD1 (5 bases). Sequencing was performed on peripheral blood. The TCR originated in a man between 50 and 59 years old with active or convalescent COVID-19. DNA of the CDR3: TGTGCCTGGAGGAATGTGGGGCATGGCTACACCTTC. This encodes CAWRNVGHGYTF.